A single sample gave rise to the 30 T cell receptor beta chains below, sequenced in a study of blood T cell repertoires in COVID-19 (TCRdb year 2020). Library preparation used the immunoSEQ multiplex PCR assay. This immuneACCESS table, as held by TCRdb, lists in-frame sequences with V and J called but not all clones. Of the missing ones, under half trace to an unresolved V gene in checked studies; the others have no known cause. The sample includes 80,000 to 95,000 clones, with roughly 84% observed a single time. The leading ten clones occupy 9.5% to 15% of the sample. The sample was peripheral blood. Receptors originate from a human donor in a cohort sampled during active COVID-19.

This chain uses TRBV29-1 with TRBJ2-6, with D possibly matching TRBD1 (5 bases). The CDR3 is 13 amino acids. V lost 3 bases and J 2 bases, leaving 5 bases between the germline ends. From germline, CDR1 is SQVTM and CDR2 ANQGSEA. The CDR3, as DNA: TGCAGCGTTGACAGGGCTGGGGCCAACGTCCTGACTTTC. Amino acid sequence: CSVDRAGANVLTF. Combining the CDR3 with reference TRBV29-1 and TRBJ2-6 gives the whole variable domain SAVISQKPSRDICQRGTSLTIQCQVDSQVTMMFWYRQQPGQSLTLIATANQGSEATYESGFVIDKFPISRPNLTFSTLTVSNMSPEDSSIYLCSVDRAGANVLTFGAGSRLTVL.

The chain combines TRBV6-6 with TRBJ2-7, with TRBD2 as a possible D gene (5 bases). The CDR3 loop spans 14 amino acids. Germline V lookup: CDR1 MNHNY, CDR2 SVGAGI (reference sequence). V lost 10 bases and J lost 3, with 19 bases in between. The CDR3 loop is CATRPSGDSYEQYF. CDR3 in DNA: TGTGCCACCAGACCGAGCGGAGATAGCTACGAGCAGTACTTC.

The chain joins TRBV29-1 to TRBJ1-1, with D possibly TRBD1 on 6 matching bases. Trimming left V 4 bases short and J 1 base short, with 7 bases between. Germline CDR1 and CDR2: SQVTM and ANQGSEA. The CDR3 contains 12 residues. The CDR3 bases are TGCAGCGTTGGCAGGGGGAACACTGAAGCTTTCTTT. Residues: CSVGRGNTEAFF.

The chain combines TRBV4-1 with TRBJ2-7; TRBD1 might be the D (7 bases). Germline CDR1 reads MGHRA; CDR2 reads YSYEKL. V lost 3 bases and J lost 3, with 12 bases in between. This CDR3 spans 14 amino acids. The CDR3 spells CASSHAQGGYEQYF. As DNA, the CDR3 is TGCGCCAGCAGCCACGCCCAGGGGGGCTACGAGCAGTACTTC.

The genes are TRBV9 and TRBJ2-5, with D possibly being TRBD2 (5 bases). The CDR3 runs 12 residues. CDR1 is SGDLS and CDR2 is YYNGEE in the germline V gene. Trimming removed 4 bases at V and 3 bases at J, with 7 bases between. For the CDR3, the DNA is TGTGCCAGCAGCCGACTAAAAGAGACCCAGTACTTC. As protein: CASSRLKETQYF.

CDR3 DNA sequence: TGTGCCAGCAGCCAGGTCGACGCCGAGCAGTACTTC. Its protein product is CASSQVDAEQYF. The chain recombines TRBV9 with TRBJ2-7; D unresolved. The CDR3 loop spans 12 amino acids. Germline V gives CDR1 SGDLS, CDR2 YYNGEE. V gave up 4 bases and J gave up 6 bases, with 11 bases separating them.

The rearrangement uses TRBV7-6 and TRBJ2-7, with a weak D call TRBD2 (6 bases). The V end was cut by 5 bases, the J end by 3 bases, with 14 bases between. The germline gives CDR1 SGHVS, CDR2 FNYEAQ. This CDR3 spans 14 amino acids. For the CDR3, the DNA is TGTGCCAGCAGCCCCCGGGAGAGACTCTACGAGCAGTACTTC. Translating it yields CASSPRERLYEQYF.

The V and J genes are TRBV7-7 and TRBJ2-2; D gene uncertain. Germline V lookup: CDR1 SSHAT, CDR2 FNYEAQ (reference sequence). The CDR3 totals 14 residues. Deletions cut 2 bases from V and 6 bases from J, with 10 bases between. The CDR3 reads CASSLNFKSGELFF. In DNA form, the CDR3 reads TGTGCCAGCAGCTTAAATTTTAAATCCGGGGAGCTGTTTTTT.

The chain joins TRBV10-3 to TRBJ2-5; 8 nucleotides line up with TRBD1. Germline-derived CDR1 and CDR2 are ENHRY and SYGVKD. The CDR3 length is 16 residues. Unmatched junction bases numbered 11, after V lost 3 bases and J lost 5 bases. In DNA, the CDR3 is TGTGCCATCAGTGACAGGACAGGGTCGGGAATCGAGACCCAGTACTTC. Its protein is CAISDRTGSGIETQYF.

The CDR3 loop is CASSSYGGRAGETQYF. The CDR3 nucleotides read TGTGCCAGCAGCTCGTATGGCGGGAGAGCGGGAGAGACCCAGTACTTC. The chain is built from TRBV11-2 and TRBJ2-5, with 7 bases aligning to TRBD2. V shed 4 bases and J 4 bases; nucleotides not matched to a gene: 12. Germline values: CDR1 SGHAT, CDR2 FQNNGV. The CDR3 length is 16 residues.

CDR3 sequence: CASSTRQGSTGELFF. For the CDR3, the DNA is TGTGCCAGCAGCACCCGACAGGGGAGCACCGGGGAGCTGTTTTTT. V and J are TRBV7-3 and TRBJ2-2, with 8 bases identical to TRBD1. This CDR3 comprises 15 residues. Germline assignment: CDR1 SGHTA and CDR2 FQGTGA. After removal of 5 bases from V and 4 bases from J, the junction contained 6 bases not matched to a gene.

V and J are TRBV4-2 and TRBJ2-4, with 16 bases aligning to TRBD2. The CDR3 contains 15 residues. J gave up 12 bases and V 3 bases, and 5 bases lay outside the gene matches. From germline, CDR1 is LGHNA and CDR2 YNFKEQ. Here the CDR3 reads CASSQGTSGRANQYF. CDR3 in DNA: TGTGCCAGCAGCCAGGGGACTAGCGGGAGGGCAAATCAGTACTTC.

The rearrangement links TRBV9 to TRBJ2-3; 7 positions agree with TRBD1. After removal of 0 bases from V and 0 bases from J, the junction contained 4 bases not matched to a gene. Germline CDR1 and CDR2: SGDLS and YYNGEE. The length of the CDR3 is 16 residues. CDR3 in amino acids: CASSVGDSPSTDTQYF. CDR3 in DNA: TGTGCCAGCAGCGTAGGGGACAGCCCGAGCACAGATACGCAGTATTTT.

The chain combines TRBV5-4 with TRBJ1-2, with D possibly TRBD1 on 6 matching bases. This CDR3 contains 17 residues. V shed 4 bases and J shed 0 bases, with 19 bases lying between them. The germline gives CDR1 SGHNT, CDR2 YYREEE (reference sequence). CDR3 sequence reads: CASSGAGAPISNYGYTF. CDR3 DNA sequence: TGTGCCAGCAGCGGGGCGGGGGCGCCAATTTCTAACTATGGCTACACCTTC.

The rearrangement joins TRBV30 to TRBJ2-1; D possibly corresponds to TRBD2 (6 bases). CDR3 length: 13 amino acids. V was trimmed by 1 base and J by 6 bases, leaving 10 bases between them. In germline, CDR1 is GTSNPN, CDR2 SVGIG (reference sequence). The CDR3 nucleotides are TGTGCCTGGAGTGACTATAGCGGCAATGAGCAGTTCTTC. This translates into CAWSDYSGNEQFF.

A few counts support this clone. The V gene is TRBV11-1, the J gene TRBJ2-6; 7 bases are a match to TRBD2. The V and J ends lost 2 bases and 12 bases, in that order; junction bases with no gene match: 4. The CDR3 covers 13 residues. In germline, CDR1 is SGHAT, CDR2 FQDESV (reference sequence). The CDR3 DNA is TGTGCCAGCAGCTTACGGGGGGAGGGCGTCCTGACTTTC. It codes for CASSLRGEGVLTF.

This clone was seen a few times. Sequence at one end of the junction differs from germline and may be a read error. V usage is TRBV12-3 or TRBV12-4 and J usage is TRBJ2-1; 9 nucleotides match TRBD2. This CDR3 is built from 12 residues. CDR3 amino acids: CASRLAGVEQFF. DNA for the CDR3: TGTGCCAGCAGGTTAGCGGGAGTGGAGCAGTTCTTC.

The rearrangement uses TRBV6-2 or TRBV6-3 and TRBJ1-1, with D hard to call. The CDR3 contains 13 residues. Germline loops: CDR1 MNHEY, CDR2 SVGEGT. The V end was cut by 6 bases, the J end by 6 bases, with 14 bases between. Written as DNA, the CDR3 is TGTGCCAGCAGCTTTCGAGTTGCCGCTGAAGCTTTCTTT. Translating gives CASSFRVAAEAFF.

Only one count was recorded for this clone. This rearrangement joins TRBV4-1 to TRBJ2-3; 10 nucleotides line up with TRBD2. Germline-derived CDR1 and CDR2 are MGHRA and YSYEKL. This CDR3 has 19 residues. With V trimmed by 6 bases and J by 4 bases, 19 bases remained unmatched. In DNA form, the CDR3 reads TGCGCCAGCAGATCCTGGGCTGGGTCGGCTAGCGGGAGATCAGATACGCAGTATTTT. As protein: CASRSWAGSASGRSDTQYF.

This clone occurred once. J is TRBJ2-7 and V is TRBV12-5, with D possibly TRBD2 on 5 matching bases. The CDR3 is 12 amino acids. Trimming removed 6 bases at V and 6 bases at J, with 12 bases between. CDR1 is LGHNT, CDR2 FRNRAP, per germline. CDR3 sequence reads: CASGPGLGEQYF. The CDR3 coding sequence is TGTGCTAGTGGGCCAGGACTGGGCGAGCAGTACTTC.

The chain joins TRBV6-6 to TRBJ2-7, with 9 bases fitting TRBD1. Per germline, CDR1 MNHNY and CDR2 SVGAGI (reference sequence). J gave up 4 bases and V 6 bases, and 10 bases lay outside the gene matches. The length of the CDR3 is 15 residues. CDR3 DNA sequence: TGTGCCAGCAGAAACGGACAGGGGCCCCTATACGAGCAGTACTTC. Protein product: CASRNGQGPLYEQYF.

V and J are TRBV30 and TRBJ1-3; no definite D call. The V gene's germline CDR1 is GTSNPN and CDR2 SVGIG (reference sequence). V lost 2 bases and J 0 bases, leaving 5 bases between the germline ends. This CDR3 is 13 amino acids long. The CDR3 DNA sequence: TGTGCCTGGAGTCACAGCTCTGGAAACACCATATATTTT. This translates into CAWSHSSGNTIYF.

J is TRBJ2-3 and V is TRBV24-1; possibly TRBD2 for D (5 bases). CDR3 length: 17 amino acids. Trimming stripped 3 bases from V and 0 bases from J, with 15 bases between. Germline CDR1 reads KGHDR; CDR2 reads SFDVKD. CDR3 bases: TGTGCCACCAGTGATCGCGGGCACGGCCCGAGCACAGATACGCAGTATTTT. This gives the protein CATSDRGHGPSTDTQYF.

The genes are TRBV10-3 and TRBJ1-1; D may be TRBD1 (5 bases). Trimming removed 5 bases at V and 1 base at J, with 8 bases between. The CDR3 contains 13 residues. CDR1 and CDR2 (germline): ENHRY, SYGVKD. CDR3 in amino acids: CAISQTENTEAFF. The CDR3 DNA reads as TGTGCCATCAGTCAGACAGAGAACACTGAAGCTTTCTTT.

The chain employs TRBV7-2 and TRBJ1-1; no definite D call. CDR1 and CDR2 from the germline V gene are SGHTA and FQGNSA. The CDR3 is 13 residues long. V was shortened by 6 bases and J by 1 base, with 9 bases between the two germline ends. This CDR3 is CASRPDKNTEAFF. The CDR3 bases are TGTGCCAGCAGACCCGACAAGAACACTGAAGCTTTCTTT.

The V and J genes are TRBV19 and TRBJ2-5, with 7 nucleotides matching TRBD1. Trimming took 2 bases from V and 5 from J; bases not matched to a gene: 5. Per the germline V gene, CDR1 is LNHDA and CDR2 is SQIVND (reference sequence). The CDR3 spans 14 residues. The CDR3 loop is CASSINRGGETQYF. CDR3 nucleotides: TGTGCCAGTAGTATAAACAGGGGCGGGGAGACCCAGTACTTC.

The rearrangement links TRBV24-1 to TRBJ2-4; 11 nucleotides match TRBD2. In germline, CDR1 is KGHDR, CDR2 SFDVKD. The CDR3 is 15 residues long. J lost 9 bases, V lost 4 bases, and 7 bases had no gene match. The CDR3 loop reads CATSDPSLAGGIQYF. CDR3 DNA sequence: TGTGCCACCAGTGACCCGTCTCTAGCGGGAGGCATTCAGTACTTC.

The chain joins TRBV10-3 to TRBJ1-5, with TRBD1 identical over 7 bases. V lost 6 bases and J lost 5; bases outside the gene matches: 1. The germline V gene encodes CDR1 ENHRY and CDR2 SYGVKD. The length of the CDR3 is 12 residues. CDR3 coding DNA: TGTGCCATCAGCCAGGGGGATCAGCCCCAGCATTTT. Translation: CAISQGDQPQHF.

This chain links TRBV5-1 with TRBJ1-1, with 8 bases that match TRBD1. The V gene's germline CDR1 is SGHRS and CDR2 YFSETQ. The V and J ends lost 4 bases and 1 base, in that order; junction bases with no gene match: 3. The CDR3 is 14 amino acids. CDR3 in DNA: TGCGCCAGCAGCCCCGGGACAGGGAACACTGAAGCTTTCTTT. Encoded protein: CASSPGTGNTEAFF.

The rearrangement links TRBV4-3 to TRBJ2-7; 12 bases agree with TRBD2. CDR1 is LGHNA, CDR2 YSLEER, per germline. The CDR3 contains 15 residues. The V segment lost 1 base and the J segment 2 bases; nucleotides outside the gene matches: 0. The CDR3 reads CASSQGLAGAYEQYF. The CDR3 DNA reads TGCGCCAGCAGCCAAGGACTAGCGGGGGCCTACGAGCAGTACTTC.